Below, one T cell receptor beta chain is given with its context. Antigen: not known. CDR3 size: 14 residues. With V trimmed by 3 bases and J by 3 bases, 4 bases remained unmatched. The germline V gene has CDR1 WNHNN and CDR2 SYGVQD (reference sequence). The cohort excluded patients with autoimmune disease history or systemic immunosuppression. The data derive from a study of OX40 agonist ivuxolimab in advanced cancers. Study at large: Participants averaged approximately 61 years of age (range about 23 to 90) and were 75% to 90% male. Having had anti-PD-1, anti-PD-L1 or anti-CTLA-4 therapy before was allowed, and about 40% had some.

Regarding the study as a whole: Which antigen the expanded peripheral T cells recognized is unknown.

Assay: immunoSEQ multiplex PCR; the TCRdb copy retains only in-frame clones and omits some. Among about 47,000 clones, about nine tenths were seen once, and the ten largest hold about 7.8%. This receptor was identified in an adult with an advanced solid tumor such as melanoma, head and neck, liver or kidney cancer. The chain uses TRBV10-1 and TRBJ2-5, with TRBD2 matching over 7 bases. This specimen was CD4+ or CD8+ T cells sorted from blood, taken in a trial of the OX40 agonist ivuxolimab. In DNA form, the CDR3 reads TGCGCCAGCAGTGATGGGGGGGGAGAAGAGACCCAGTACTTC. Translating gives CASSDGGGEETQYF.